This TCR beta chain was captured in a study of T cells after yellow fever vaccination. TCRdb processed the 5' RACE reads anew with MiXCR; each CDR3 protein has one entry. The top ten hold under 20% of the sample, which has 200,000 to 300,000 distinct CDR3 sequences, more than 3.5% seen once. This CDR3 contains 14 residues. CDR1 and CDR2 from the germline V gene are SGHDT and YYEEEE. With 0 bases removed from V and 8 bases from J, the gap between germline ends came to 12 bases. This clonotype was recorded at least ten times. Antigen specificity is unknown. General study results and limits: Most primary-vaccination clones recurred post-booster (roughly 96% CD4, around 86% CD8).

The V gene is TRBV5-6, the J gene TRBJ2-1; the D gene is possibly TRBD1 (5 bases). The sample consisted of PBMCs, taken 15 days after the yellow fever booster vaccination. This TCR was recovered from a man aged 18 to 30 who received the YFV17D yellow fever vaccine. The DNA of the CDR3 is TGTGCCAGCAGCTTGGAGGGGAACAGGTATGAGCAGTTCTTC. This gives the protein CASSLEGNRYEQFF.